These T cell receptor beta chains were read from a single sample in a study of blood T cell repertoires in COVID-19. The assay was immunoSEQ multiplex PCR, and TCRdb's table has in-frame clones only and misses some. The data hold around 98,000 clones, with about 85% observed a single time. Sequencing used peripheral blood. Receptor source: a man aged 65-85 years with acute or convalescent COVID-19. Both conserved end residues are part of each CDR3. The D gene is left open where the match is weak. Size is stated for part of the rows, as once, few or many counts, or as a class when the clone is expanded.

>NA|NA|TRBJ1-2|TRBV5-1
CASSLFPSYGYTF
TGCGCCAGCAGCTTGTTCCCGTCCTATGGCTACACCTTC
>NA|NA|TRBJ2-3|TRBV5-4
CASSLVGRGPLYTQYF
TGTGCCAGCAGCTTGGTGGGCAGGGGACCTTTATATACGCAGTATTTT
>TRBD1|NA|TRBJ2-1|TRBV6-6
CASSSTGGSYNEQFF
TGTGCCAGCAGTTCGACAGGGGGCTCCTACAATGAGCAGTTCTTC
>NA|NA|TRBJ2-5|TRBV7-7
CASSLATSDETQYF
TGTGCTAGCAGCTTAGCGACTAGTGATGAGACCCAGTACTTC
>TRBD2|once|TRBJ2-3|TRBV7-9
CASSATGTSGVTDTQYF
TGTGCCAGCAGCGCGACCGGGACTAGCGGGGTAACAGATACGCAGTATTTT
>TRBD1|NA|TRBJ1-1|TRBV18
CASVGTGFTTEAFF
TGTGCCAGCGTCGGGACAGGGTTTACCACTGAAGCTTTCTTT
>NA|NA|TRBJ1-6|TRBV6-1
CASSESPTSSYNSPLHF
TGTGCCAGCAGTGAAAGTCCCACAAGCTCCTATAATTCACCCCTCCACTTT
>TRBD2|NA|TRBJ2-3|TRBV5-1
CASSLSGGRLADTQYF
TGCGCCAGCAGCTTGTCCGGGGGGAGGCTGGCAGATACGCAGTATTTT
>TRBD2|NA|TRBJ2-3|TRBV4-1
CASSLRHGFNGGSDTQYF
TGCGCCAGCAGCCTAAGACACGGTTTTAACGGGGGGTCAGATACGCAGTATTTT
>NA|NA|TRBJ1-4|TRBV29-1
CSVGGIGGWEKLFF
TGCAGCGTTGGTGGTATCGGGGGTTGGGAAAAACTGTTTTTT
>TRBD2|NA|TRBJ2-3|TRBV7-7
CASSLGSGGADTQYF
TGTGCCAGCAGCTTAGGGAGCGGGGGCGCAGATACGCAGTATTTT
>TRBD1|NA|TRBJ1-5|TRBV9
CASSSTDRQPQHF
TGTGCCAGCAGCTCAACGGACAGGCAGCCCCAGCATTTT
>NA|NA|TRBJ1-6|TRBV27
CASTELGGYSPLHF
TGTGCCAGCACCGAACTGGGGGGTTATTCACCCCTCCACTTT
>TRBD1|NA|TRBJ1-1|TRBV10-1
CASRPGQVNTEAFF
TGCGCCAGCAGACCGGGACAGGTTAACACTGAAGCTTTCTTT
>NA|NA|TRBJ2-7|TRBV11-2
CASSSEPGSPYEQYF
TGTGCCAGCAGCTCAGAGCCGGGGTCTCCCTACGAGCAGTACTTC
>NA|NA|TRBJ2-1|TRBV5-6
CASSLAGERSYNEQFF
TGTGCCAGCAGCTTGGCGGGGGAGAGGTCCTACAATGAGCAGTTCTTC
>NA|NA|TRBJ1-5|TRBV5-5
CASGVGAHQPQHF
TGTGCCAGCGGGGTGGGGGCGCATCAGCCCCAGCATTTT